The next 29 T cell receptor beta chains were all read from a single sample in a study of OX40 agonist ivuxolimab in advanced cancers. Profiling relied on immunoSEQ multiplex PCR, and the TCRdb table lists in-frame clones only, not all of them. The sample includes some 74,000 clones, 86% of them seen just once. Sequencing used CD4+ or CD8+ T cells sorted from blood, obtained in a trial of the OX40 agonist ivuxolimab. The origin of the receptors is an adult with an advanced solid tumor such as melanoma, head and neck, liver or kidney cancer.

In this sample, this clone turned up a few times. The rearrangement joins TRBV23-1 to TRBJ2-5; 8 bases line up with TRBD1. TRBV23-1 counts as an open reading frame of uncertain function. The CDR3 consists of 19 residues. Trimming at V came to 2 bases and at J to 3 bases, leaving 17 bases not matched to a gene. The CDR3 spells CASSQNPSRQDRAEETQYF. The DNA of the CDR3 is TGCGCCAGCAGTCAAAATCCCAGCCGACAGGACAGGGCGGAAGAGACCCAGTACTTC.

A single count supports this clone. The chain has TRBV9 and TRBJ1-1, with TRBD1 identical over 8 bases. V lost 2 bases and J lost 4; bases outside the gene matches: 1. The CDR3 loop spans 13 amino acids. Germline V gene lookup returns CDR1 SGDLS and CDR2 YYNGEE. CDR3 sequence: CASSVTGGTEAFF. CDR3 DNA sequence: TGTGCCAGCAGCGTCACAGGGGGCACTGAAGCTTTCTTT.

This chain uses TRBV18 with TRBJ2-7, with D unresolved. Trimming stripped 2 bases from V and 2 bases from J, with 7 bases between. The CDR3 totals 13 residues. Germline CDR1 and CDR2: KGHSH and LQKENI. The CDR3 is CASSPTETYEQYF. CDR3 nucleotides: TGTGCCAGCTCACCAACGGAGACCTACGAGCAGTACTTC. The variable domain in full, completed from reference TRBV18 and TRBJ2-7, reads NAGVMQNPRHLVRRRGQEARLRCSPMKGHSHVYWYRQLPEEGLKFMVYLQKENIIDESGMPKERFSAEFPKEGPSILRIQQVVRGDSAAYFCASSPTETYEQYFGPGTRLTVT.

This chain links TRBV29-1 with TRBJ2-1; D remains ambiguous. The V and J ends lost 7 bases and 9 bases respectively, with 16 bases between them. Looked up from germline, CDR1 is SQVTM and CDR2 is ANQGSEA. This CDR3 region has 12 residues. In DNA form, the CDR3 reads TGCAGCGGCCGGTATGGGATGGGTGAGCAGTTCTTC. Its translation is CSGRYGMGEQFF.

The chain uses TRBV7-2 and TRBJ1-4; D might be TRBD1 (5 bases). Trimming removed 3 bases from V and 5 bases from J, with 10 bases in between. This CDR3 spans 14 amino acids. Germline CDR1 reads SGHTA; CDR2 reads FQGNSA. CDR3 nucleotides: TGTGCCAGCAGCTTGGGACCTAGAAATGAAAAACTGTTTTTT. Translation: CASSLGPRNEKLFF.

The V gene is TRBV6-5, the J gene TRBJ1-3, with 7 bases aligning to TRBD1. In germline, CDR1 is MNHEY, CDR2 SVGAGI. This CDR3 comprises 15 residues. V was pared by 6 bases and J by 7 bases, with 12 bases of the junction left unmatched. The CDR3 nucleotides read TGTGCCAGCAGGTCGAGGGGGCGAGTCGGGAACACCATATATTTT. This sequence encodes CASRSRGRVGNTIYF.

CDR3 residues: CASSLMDGQNEKLFF. The CDR3 region has the DNA TGTGCCAGCAGCCTCATGGACGGCCAAAATGAAAAACTGTTTTTT. The rearrangement links TRBV9 to TRBJ1-4; no definite D call. V gave up 4 bases and J gave up 5 bases, with 15 bases separating them. This CDR3 contains 15 residues. Germline V gene sequence: CDR1 SGDLS, CDR2 YYNGEE.

This chain connects TRBV5-6 to TRBJ1-1, with unresolved D. The CDR3 is 15 amino acids. V was shortened by 0 bases and J by 4 bases, with 13 bases between the two germline ends. The germline CDR1 and CDR2 sequences are SGHDT and YYEEEE. The CDR3 loop reads CASSLGVGRGTEAFF. The DNA of the CDR3 is TGTGCCAGCAGCTTGGGGGTAGGGAGAGGCACTGAAGCTTTCTTT. The entire variable domain, with the rest obtained from reference TRBV5-6 and TRBJ1-1, is as follows: DAGVTQSPTHLIKTRGQQVTLRCSPKSGHDTVSWYQQALGQGPQFIFQYYEEEERQRGNFPDRFSGHQFPNYSSELNVNALLLGDSALYLCASSLGVGRGTEAFFGQGTRLTVV.

The chain is built from TRBV6-1 and TRBJ2-4, with 7 bases fitting TRBD2. Germline V gene lookup returns CDR1 MNHNS and CDR2 SASEGT. The length of the CDR3 is 15 residues. V shed 4 bases and J 7 bases; nucleotides not matched to a gene: 10. CDR3 loop: CASSASGDGGNIQYF. The CDR3 nucleotides read TGTGCCAGCAGTGCAAGCGGGGATGGGGGGAACATTCAGTACTTC.

This clone came up once. J is TRBJ2-2 and V is TRBV11-1; weak D call: TRBD1 (6 bases). V was pared by 1 base and J by 6 bases, with 12 bases between. The CDR3 is 15 amino acids. The V gene's germline CDR1 is SGHAT and CDR2 FQDESV (reference sequence). The CDR3 spells CASSLEGVGAGELFF. The CDR3 DNA reads as TGTGCCAGCAGCTTAGAGGGGGTCGGCGCCGGGGAGCTGTTTTTT. Based on the CDR3 plus reference TRBV11-1 and TRBJ2-2, the full variable domain is EAEVAQSPRYKITEKSQAVAFWCDPISGHATLYWYRQILGQGPELLVQFQDESVVDDSQLPKDRFSAERLKGVDSTLKIQPAELGDSAMYLCASSLEGVGAGELFFGEGSRLTVL.

The chain couples TRBV27 to TRBJ1-6, with a possible D match to TRBD1 (6 bases). V gave up 1 base and J gave up 7 bases, with 20 bases separating them. The CDR3 length is 18 residues. Germline V CDR1 and CDR2: MNHEY, SMNVEV (reference sequence). CDR3 residues: CASSLLALGQGTNSPLHF. CDR3 in DNA: TGTGCCAGCAGTTTATTAGCACTGGGGCAGGGGACAAATTCACCCCTCCACTTT.

V gene TRBV5-1 combines with J gene TRBJ2-7; D is ambiguous. Per the germline V gene, CDR1 is SGHRS and CDR2 is YFSETQ. This CDR3 contains 15 residues. V gave up 4 bases and J gave up 0 bases, with 14 bases separating them. CDR3 nucleotide sequence: TGCGCCAGCAGCAAAAGAACAGACAACTCCTACGAGCAGTACTTC. Translated, it gives CASSKRTDNSYEQYF.

V gene TRBV7-9 combines with J gene TRBJ1-1, with 7 bases matching TRBD1. The junction had 4 bases not matched to a gene; V was cut back by 8 bases and J by 1 base. This CDR3 has 13 residues. Germline V lookup: CDR1 SEHNR, CDR2 FQNEAQ (reference sequence). The CDR3 spells CASVRTGNTEAFF. In DNA form, the CDR3 reads TGTGCCAGCGTTAGGACAGGGAACACTGAAGCTTTCTTT.

V gene TRBV9 combines with J gene TRBJ2-2; the D call may be TRBD1 or TRBD2 (5 bases each). V lost 4 bases, J lost 0 bases, and 16 bases lay in between. This CDR3 has 17 residues. CDR1 and CDR2 (germline): SGDLS, YYNGEE. This CDR3 is CASSPPPGTANTGELFF. The CDR3, as DNA: TGTGCCAGCAGCCCCCCCCCGGGGACGGCGAACACCGGGGAGCTGTTTTTT.

The rearrangement links TRBV6-1 to TRBJ1-6, with TRBD1 matching over 7 bases. The CDR3 length is 15 residues. The V segment lost 7 bases and the J segment 4 bases; nucleotides outside the gene matches: 7. In germline, CDR1 is MNHNS, CDR2 SASEGT. CDR3 bases: TGTGCCAGCATAAGGGGGGACAGTTATAATTCACCCCTCCACTTT. Its translation: CASIRGDSYNSPLHF.

The gene calls are TRBV6-5 and TRBJ2-7; unclear D gene. Germline V gene lookup returns CDR1 MNHEY and CDR2 SVGAGI. V was shortened by 5 bases and J by 4 bases, with 9 bases between the two germline ends. The CDR3 sequence is 12 residues long. The CDR3 coding sequence is TGTGCCAGCAGTAGCTCGGGTTACGAGCAGTACTTC. Translating it yields CASSSSGYEQYF.

The rearrangement uses TRBV7-2 and TRBJ1-1, with D possibly being TRBD1 (5 bases). V was cut by 3 bases and J by 6 bases, with 14 bases left in between. CDR3 length: 14 amino acids. Germline assignment: CDR1 SGHTA and CDR2 FQGNSA. CDR3 protein: CASSLGGAIAEAFF. CDR3 nucleotide sequence: TGTGCCAGCAGCTTGGGAGGGGCGATTGCTGAAGCTTTCTTT.

The gene calls are TRBV19 and TRBJ2-3; no reliable D call. The CDR3 is made up of 12 amino acids. V was pared by 9 bases and J by 0 bases, with 7 bases between. Germline-derived CDR1 and CDR2 are LNHDA and SQIVND (reference sequence). In nucleotides, the CDR3 is TGTGCCAGCGCCCTTAGCACAGATACGCAGTATTTT. As protein: CASALSTDTQYF.

V gene TRBV6-1 combines with J gene TRBJ1-2; 9 nucleotides line up with TRBD1. The length of the CDR3 is 15 residues. J was trimmed by 4 bases and V by 2 bases; bases with no gene match: 5. Germline CDR1 reads MNHNS; CDR2 reads SASEGT. CDR3 in DNA: TGTGCCAGCAGTGAATGGGGACAGGGCGGCTATGGCTACACCTTC. This gives the protein CASSEWGQGGYGYTF.

The chain is built from TRBV6-5 and TRBJ1-1; D is unresolved. This CDR3 spans 12 amino acids. From germline, CDR1 is MNHEY and CDR2 SVGAGI. Trimming shortened V by 6 bases and J by 1 base, and 6 bases separated the two germline ends. In DNA form, the CDR3 reads TGTGCCAGCAGACCTGGGAACACTGAAGCTTTCTTT. It yields the protein CASRPGNTEAFF.

V is TRBV6-1 and J is TRBJ2-2; D may match TRBD1 or TRBD2 (5 bases each). V dropped 8 bases and J dropped 4 bases, with 11 bases sitting between them. The CDR3 is made up of 13 amino acids. Germline V gene lookup returns CDR1 MNHNS and CDR2 SASEGT. The CDR3 DNA sequence: TGTGCCAGCCGGGGCTCCCCCACCGGGGAGCTGTTTTTT. It translates to CASRGSPTGELFF.

The chain is built from TRBV2 and TRBJ1-3; D not resolved. Between the trimmed V and J ends, which lost 1 base and 0 bases, there was a span of 4 bases. The CDR3 runs to 14 residues. Germline-derived CDR1 and CDR2 are SNHLY and FYNNEI. The CDR3 DNA is TGTGCCAGCAGTGAAGGGCCCTCTGGAAACACCATATATTTT. Translated: CASSEGPSGNTIYF.

The gene calls are TRBV5-1 and TRBJ1-3; D gene unclear. CDR1 is SGHRS, CDR2 YFSETQ, per germline. The germline V and J ends were trimmed by 0 bases and 3 bases, with 4 bases remaining between them. The CDR3 sequence is 13 residues long. CDR3 in DNA: TGCGCCAGCAGCTTGGGGGATGGAAACACCATATATTTT. Translation: CASSLGDGNTIYF.

V gene TRBV7-8 combines with J gene TRBJ2-3; 9 positions match TRBD1. V trimming: 1 base; J trimming: 5 bases; junction bases outside the gene matches: 1. The CDR3 consists of 14 residues. Germline lookup yields CDR1 SGHVS and CDR2 FQNEAQ. The CDR3 sequence is CASSLGDREDTQYF. The DNA for the CDR3 is TGTGCCAGCAGCTTAGGGGACAGGGAAGATACGCAGTATTTT.

The chain combines TRBV19 with TRBJ1-5; possible D gene TRBD1, 5 bases. The V gene lost 7 bases and the J gene lost 5 bases, with 9 bases spanning the gap. The CDR3 runs to 12 residues. CDR1 is LNHDA and CDR2 is SQIVND in the germline V gene (reference sequence). The CDR3 DNA reads TGTGCCAGTAATTGGGGGGATCAGCCCCAGCATTTT. Its protein product is CASNWGDQPQHF.

The V call is TRBV5-6, the J call TRBJ2-4; 11 bases line up with TRBD2. The CDR3 spans 15 residues. The germline V gene encodes CDR1 SGHDT and CDR2 YYEEEE. J was trimmed by 5 bases and V by 2 bases; bases with no gene match: 3. CDR3 nucleotides: TGTGCCAGCAGCTTCCTTAGCGGGGGGGAAAACATTCAGTACTTC. It translates to CASSFLSGGENIQYF.

The chain employs TRBV6-5 and TRBJ2-1; the match to TRBD1 covers 10 bases. V trimming: 7 bases; J trimming: 5 bases; junction bases outside the gene matches: 8. The germline CDR1 and CDR2 sequences are MNHEY and SVGAGI. The CDR3 is 15 residues long. The CDR3 reads CASNLRGTGDNEQFF. The CDR3 coding sequence is TGTGCCAGCAACCTCCGGGGGACAGGGGACAATGAGCAGTTCTTC.

This sequence joins TRBV11-3 and TRBJ2-7; D remains unclear. Germline CDR1 SGHNT, CDR2 YENEEA. The ends were cut back, 5 bases at V and 4 bases at J, with 6 bases in the middle. The CDR3 sequence is 11 residues long. CDR3 protein: CASSLEYEQYF. CDR3 DNA: TGTGCCAGCAGCCTCGAGTACGAGCAGTACTTC.

This chain connects TRBV5-6 to TRBJ2-7, with 7 bases aligning to TRBD1. The CDR3 loop spans 14 amino acids. V lost 2 bases and J lost 2; bases outside the gene matches: 4. Per germline, CDR1 SGHDT and CDR2 YYEEEE. The DNA for the CDR3 is TGTGCCAGCAGCTTTTCAGGGGGAACCTACGAGCAGTACTTC. Translation: CASSFSGGTYEQYF.